This T cell receptor beta chain originates from a study of OX40 agonist ivuxolimab in advanced cancers. Study context: Subjects had a mean age of roughly 60 years, with a range of roughly 23 to 80; roughly 80% were male.

The sampling schedule covered blood at baseline, cycle 4 day 1, and cycle 7 day 1. The CDR3 covers 15 residues. CDR1 is LNHDA and CDR2 is SQIVND in the germline V gene (reference sequence). The trim removed 8 bases at V and 5 bases at J, leaving 10 bases unmatched. Assay: immunoSEQ multiplex PCR; the TCRdb copy retains only in-frame clones and omits some. The sample lists 80,000 to 100,000 clones; approximately 87% were seen once. The V call is TRBV19, the J call TRBJ2-2; TRBD1 aligns across 8 bases. This TCR derives from an adult with an advanced solid tumor such as melanoma, head and neck, liver or kidney cancer. The material was CD4+ or CD8+ T cells sorted from blood, obtained in a trial of the OX40 agonist ivuxolimab. The DNA of the CDR3 is TGTGCCAGTTCTACGACAGGGGCAGGGACCGGGGAGCTGTTTTTT. Translated, it gives CASSTTGAGTGELFF. The whole variable domain, filled in from reference TRBV19 and TRBJ2-2, reads DGGITQSPKYLFRKEGQNVTLSCEQNLNHDAMYWYRQDPGQGLRLIYYSQIVNDFQKGDIAEGYSVSREKKESFPLTVTSAQKNPTAFYLCASSTTGAGTGELFFGEGSRLTVL.